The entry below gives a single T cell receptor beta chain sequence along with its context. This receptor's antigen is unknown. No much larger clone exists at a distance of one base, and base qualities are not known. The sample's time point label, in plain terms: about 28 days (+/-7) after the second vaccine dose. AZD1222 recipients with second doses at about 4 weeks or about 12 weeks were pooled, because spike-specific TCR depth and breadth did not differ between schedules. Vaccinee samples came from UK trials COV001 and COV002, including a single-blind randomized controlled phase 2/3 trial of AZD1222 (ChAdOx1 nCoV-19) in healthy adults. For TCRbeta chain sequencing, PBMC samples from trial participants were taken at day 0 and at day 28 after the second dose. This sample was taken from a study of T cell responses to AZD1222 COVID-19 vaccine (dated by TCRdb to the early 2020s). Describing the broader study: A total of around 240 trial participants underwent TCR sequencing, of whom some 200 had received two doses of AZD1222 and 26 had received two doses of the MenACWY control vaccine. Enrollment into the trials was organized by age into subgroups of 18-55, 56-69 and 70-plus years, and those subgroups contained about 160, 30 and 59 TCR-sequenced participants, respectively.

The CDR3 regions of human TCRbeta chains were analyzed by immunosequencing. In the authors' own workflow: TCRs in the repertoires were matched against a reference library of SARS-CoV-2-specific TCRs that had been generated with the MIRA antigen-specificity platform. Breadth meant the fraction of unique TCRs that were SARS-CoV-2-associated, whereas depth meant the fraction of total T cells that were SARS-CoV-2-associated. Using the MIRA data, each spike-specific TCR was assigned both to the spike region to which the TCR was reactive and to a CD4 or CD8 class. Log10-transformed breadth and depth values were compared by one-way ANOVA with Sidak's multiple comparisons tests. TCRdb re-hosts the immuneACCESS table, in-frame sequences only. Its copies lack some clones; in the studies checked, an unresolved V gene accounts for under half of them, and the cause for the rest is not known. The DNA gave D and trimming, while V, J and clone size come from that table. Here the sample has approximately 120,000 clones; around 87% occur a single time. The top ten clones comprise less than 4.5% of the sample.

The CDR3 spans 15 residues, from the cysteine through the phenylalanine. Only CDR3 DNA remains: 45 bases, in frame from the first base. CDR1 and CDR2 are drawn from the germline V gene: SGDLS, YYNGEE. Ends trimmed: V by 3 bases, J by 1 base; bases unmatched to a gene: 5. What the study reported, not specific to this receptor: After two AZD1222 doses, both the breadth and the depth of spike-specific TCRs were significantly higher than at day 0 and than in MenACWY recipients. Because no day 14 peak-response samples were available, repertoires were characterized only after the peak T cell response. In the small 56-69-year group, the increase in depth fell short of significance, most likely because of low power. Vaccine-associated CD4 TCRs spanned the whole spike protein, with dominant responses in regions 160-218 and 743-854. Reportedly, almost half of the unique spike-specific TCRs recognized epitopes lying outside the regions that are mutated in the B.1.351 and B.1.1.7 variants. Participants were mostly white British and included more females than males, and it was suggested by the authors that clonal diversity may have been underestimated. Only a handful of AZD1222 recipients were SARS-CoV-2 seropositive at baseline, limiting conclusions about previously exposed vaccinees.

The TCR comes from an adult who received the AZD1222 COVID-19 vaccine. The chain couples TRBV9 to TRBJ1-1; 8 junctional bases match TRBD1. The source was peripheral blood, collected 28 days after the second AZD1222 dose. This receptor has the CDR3 CASSATGTGNTEAFF. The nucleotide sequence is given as TGTGCCAGCAGCGCCACCGGGACAGGGAACACTGAAGCTTTCTTT.